The clone carrying this TCR beta chain was seen more than once but under ten times. This CDR3 spans 14 amino acids. After removal of 7 bases from V and 6 bases from J, the junction contained 13 bases not matched to a gene. Germline V CDR1 and CDR2: DFQATT, SNEGSKA (reference sequence). TCRdb fed the 5' RACE reads into MiXCR, producing one record per CDR3 protein. The sample lists 70,000 to 90,000 distinct CDR3 sequences, about 14% occurring once. The sample belongs to a study of spatial heterogeneity in lung cancer. Documented time point: sample taken at primary tumor resection. The input material, whole RNA from tumor, nontumor lung or frozen PBMC, was sequenced unsorted.

The chain combines TRBV20-1 with TRBJ2-7, with 9 bases fitting TRBD2. The specimen comprised PBMCs, sampled at surgery. The receptor was isolated from a male donor with early-stage non-small cell lung cancer. The CDR3 here is CSVSSSGTRAEQYF. In DNA, the CDR3 is TGCAGTGTTTCGTCTAGCGGGACCAGGGCCGAGCAGTACTTC.